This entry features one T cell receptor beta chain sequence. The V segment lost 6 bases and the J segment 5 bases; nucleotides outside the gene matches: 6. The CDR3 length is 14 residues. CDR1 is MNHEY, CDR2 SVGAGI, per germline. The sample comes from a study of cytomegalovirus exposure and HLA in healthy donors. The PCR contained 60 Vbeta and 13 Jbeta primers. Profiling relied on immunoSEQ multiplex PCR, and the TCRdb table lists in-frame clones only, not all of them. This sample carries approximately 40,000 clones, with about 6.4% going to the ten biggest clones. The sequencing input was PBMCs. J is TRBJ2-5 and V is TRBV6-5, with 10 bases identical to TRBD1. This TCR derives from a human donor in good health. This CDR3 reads CASRETGGLETQYF. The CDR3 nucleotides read TGTGCCAGCAGAGAGACAGGGGGCTTGGAGACCCAGTACTTC.